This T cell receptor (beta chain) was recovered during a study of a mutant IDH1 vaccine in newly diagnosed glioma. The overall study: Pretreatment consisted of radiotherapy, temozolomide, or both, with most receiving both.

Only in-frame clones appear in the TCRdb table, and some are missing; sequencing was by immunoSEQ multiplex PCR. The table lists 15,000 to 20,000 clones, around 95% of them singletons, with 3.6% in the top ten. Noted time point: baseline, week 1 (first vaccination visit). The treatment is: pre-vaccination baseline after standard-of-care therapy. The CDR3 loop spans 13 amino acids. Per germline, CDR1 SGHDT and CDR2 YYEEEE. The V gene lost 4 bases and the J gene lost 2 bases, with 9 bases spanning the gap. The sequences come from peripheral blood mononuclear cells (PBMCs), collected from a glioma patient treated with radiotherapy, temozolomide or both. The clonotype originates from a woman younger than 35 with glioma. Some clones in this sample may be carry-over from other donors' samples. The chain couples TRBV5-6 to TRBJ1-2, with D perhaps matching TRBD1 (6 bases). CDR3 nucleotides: TGTGCCAGCAGCCAAGACAGGAACTATGGCTACACCTTC. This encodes CASSQDRNYGYTF.